These 16 T cell receptor beta chains came from one sample sequenced in a study of human T cells and chemical hapten exposure. A single record per CDR3 protein comes from TCRdb applying MiXCR to the RACE reads. This sample has around 360,000 distinct CDR3 sequences; under 6.5% occur once, and the top ten carry roughly 5.4%. Time point denoted: patch test 2, 6 weeks after DPC sensitization. Treatment reported: therapeutic diphenylcyclopropenone sensitization with weekly scalp DPC. The sequencing used whole blood, collected in connection with sensitization to the hapten diphenylcyclopropenone (DPC). These receptors were collected from a woman aged 18-35 years with alopecia areata. Some clones in this sample may be carry-over from other donors' samples.

In its sample, this clonotype was seen many times. CDR3 sequence reads: CASSHDRETAYEQYF. The CDR3 nucleotides are TGCGCCAGCAGCCACGACAGGGAAACCGCCTACGAGCAGTACTTC. V is TRBV4-3 and J is TRBJ2-7, with 7 positions matching TRBD1. CDR1 and CDR2 (germline): LGHNA, YSLEER. After removal of 3 bases from V and 2 bases from J, the junction contained 7 bases not matched to a gene. The length of the CDR3 is 15 residues.

The chain is built from TRBV7-9 and TRBJ2-5, with D possibly being TRBD1 (6 bases). Germline V lookup: CDR1 SEHNR, CDR2 FQNEAQ (reference sequence). This CDR3 is built from 16 residues. The V gene lost 8 bases and the J gene lost 3 bases, with 22 bases spanning the gap. CDR3 sequence (DNA): TGTGCCAGCCCTTCCCCGTCTTCGACAGGCGAAGAGACCCAGTACTTC. This gives the protein CASPSPSSTGEETQYF.

Concerning this clonotype: The DNA is left out, because the CDR3 cannot be placed on it with certainty; the CDR3 is given as TCRdb lists it. The gene calls are TRBV7-9 and TRBJ2-7. Germline loops: CDR1 SEHNR, CDR2 FQNEAQ (reference sequence). The CDR3 numbers 16 amino acids, ends counted. The CDR3 sequence is CASSLYISAGDQLWYF.

The chain links TRBV6-5 to TRBJ2-3, with 10 bases fitting TRBD1. This CDR3 is 16 amino acids long. Germline values: CDR1 MNHEY, CDR2 SVGAGI. With V trimmed by 6 bases and J by 4 bases, 10 bases remained unmatched. DNA of the CDR3: TGTGCCAGCAGGGGTACCGGGACAGGGGAAGCAGATACGCAGTATTTT. Translating gives CASRGTGTGEADTQYF.

The chain joins TRBV6-6 to TRBJ1-3; perhaps TRBD1 as D (6 bases). Germline loops: CDR1 MNHNY, CDR2 SVGAGI (reference sequence). This CDR3 region has 15 residues. Trimming removed 7 bases at V and 2 bases at J, with 15 bases between. The chain's CDR3 is CASNDYGGPGNTIYF. In DNA form, the CDR3 reads TGTGCCAGCAACGACTACGGGGGGCCTGGAAACACCATATATTTT.

This clonotype was seen repeatedly, ten times or more. This chain connects TRBV10-3 to TRBJ2-5; perhaps TRBD2 as D (5 bases). This CDR3 is 13 amino acids long. Trimming removed 6 bases from V and 5 bases from J, with 13 bases in between. Germline V CDR1 and CDR2: ENHRY, SYGVKD. CDR3 DNA: TGTGCCATCAGCGGAGGCGGAGGCGAGACCCAGTACTTC. This translates into CAISGGGGETQYF.

The chain has TRBV20-1 and TRBJ2-2; no clear D gene. This CDR3 contains 14 residues. V dropped 0 bases and J dropped 4 bases, with 9 bases sitting between them. Germline V lookup: CDR1 DFQATT, CDR2 SNEGSKA (reference sequence). The chain's CDR3 is CSARDSRTTGELFF. The CDR3 DNA reads as TGCAGTGCTAGAGACTCTCGGACCACCGGGGAGCTGTTTTTT.

V usage is TRBV4-3 and J usage is TRBJ2-1, with 8 positions matching TRBD2. The germline V gene has CDR1 LGHNA and CDR2 YSLEER. J lost 4 bases, V lost 3 bases, and 2 bases had no gene match. This CDR3 has 14 amino acids. CDR3 coding DNA: TGCGCCAGCAGCCAGCGGGGGGCTTACAATGAGCAGTTCTTC. Protein: CASSQRGAYNEQFF.

This clonotype turned up a few times. This chain connects TRBV7-4 to TRBJ2-1, with TRBD2 as a possible D gene (6 bases). The CDR3 sequence is 16 residues long. Trimming pared 6 bases from V and 9 bases from J, leaving 24 bases between. CDR1 is SGHVT, CDR2 SQSDAQ, per germline. The CDR3 DNA follows: TGTGCCAGCAGACACACCTATCTTCCTAGCGAGAGTGAGCAGTTCTTC. This gives the protein CASRHTYLPSESEQFF.

The sample holds a few counts of this clonotype. The J gene is TRBJ2-1, the V gene TRBV7-2; 8 nucleotides align to TRBD2. The CDR3 covers 15 residues. Unmatched junction bases numbered 6, after V lost 1 base and J lost 7 bases. Germline CDR1 and CDR2: SGHTA and FQGNSA. The CDR3 DNA reads as TGTGCCAGCAGCTTAGAAGCAGGCGGGGGGAATGAGCAGTTCTTC. Its protein product is CASSLEAGGGNEQFF.

V is TRBV6-4 and J is TRBJ2-3; 7 bases map to TRBD1. Trimming cost V 5 bases and J 6 bases; bases outside gene matches: 5. The CDR3 consists of 13 residues. From germline, CDR1 is MRHNA and CDR2 SNTAGT. CDR3 region: CASSKQGSDTQYF. CDR3 sequence (DNA): TGTGCCAGCAGTAAACAGGGGTCGGATACGCAGTATTTT.

This clonotype was recorded a few times. The V call is TRBV10-3, the J call TRBJ2-7; 7 bases fit TRBD2. The V and J ends lost 6 bases and 0 bases, in that order; junction bases with no gene match: 5. There are 14 residues in the CDR3. Per germline, CDR1 ENHRY and CDR2 SYGVKD. CDR3 in amino acids: CAIRPGTTSYEQYF. The CDR3 DNA reads as TGTGCCATCAGGCCCGGGACTACCTCCTACGAGCAGTACTTC.

This clonotype has a count of ten or more. The chain employs TRBV25-1 and TRBJ1-2; D uncertain. The CDR3 extends over 13 amino acids. V lost 5 bases, J lost 4 bases, and 11 bases lay in between. Germline CDR1 is MGHDK and CDR2 is SYGVNS. CDR3 amino acids: CASSFGPIYGYTF. The CDR3 bases are TGTGCCAGCAGTTTTGGTCCCATCTATGGCTACACCTTC.

CDR3 nucleotides: TGTGCCAGCGCACTAGCGGGGGGGCATGAGCAGTTCTTC. Translated, it gives CASALAGGHEQFF. This rearrangement joins TRBV6-4 to TRBJ2-1; 13 bases agree with TRBD2. CDR3 length: 13 amino acids. J lost 8 bases, V lost 8 bases, and 3 bases had no gene match. CDR1 and CDR2 (germline): MRHNA, SNTAGT.

The V and J genes are TRBV7-2 and TRBJ2-1; 9 positions match TRBD2. Germline CDR1 and CDR2: SGHTA and FQGNSA. CDR3 length: 16 residues. The ends lost 0 bases at V and 8 bases at J; junction bases unmatched: 8. The CDR3: CASSLALRGGGDEQFF. For the CDR3, the DNA is TGTGCCAGCAGCTTAGCGCTTCGCGGGGGGGGAGATGAGCAGTTCTTC. Full variable domain (outside the CDR3, taken from reference TRBV7-2 and TRBJ2-1): GAGVSQSPSNKVTEKGKDVELRCDPISGHTALYWYRQSLGQGLEFLIYFQGNSAPDKSGLPSDRFSAERTGGSVSTLTIQRTQQEDSAVYLCASSLALRGGGDEQFFGPGTRLTVL.

This chain uses TRBV27 with TRBJ2-2; no definite D call. Germline V gives CDR1 MNHEY, CDR2 SMNVEV (reference sequence). The CDR3 is 15 residues long. V was shortened by 5 bases and J by 2 bases, with 12 bases between the two germline ends. CDR3 DNA sequence: TGTGCCAGCAGTCCAACAACGGTTAACACCGGGGAGCTGTTTTTT. Its protein is CASSPTTVNTGELFF.